These 22 T cell receptor beta chains originate from one sample sequenced in a study of regulatory T cells in long-lasting Graves disease. Time point here: newly diagnosed GD, antithyroid drugs for less than 3 months. After RNA was extracted from PBMCs, the TCR library was made from it. Assembly of TCR beta libraries relied on iRepertoire HTBI primers together with Arm-PCR of CDR3 regions. Using its own MiXCR run on the multiplex PCR reads, TCRdb lists one record per CDR3 protein. The sample contains fewer than 650,000 distinct CDR3 sequences, around 16% of which appear only once. These sequences were also reported in another study, on T cells in Graves' hyperthyroidism and ophthalmopathy.

Sequenced material: peripheral blood mononuclear cells (PBMCs), taken at new diagnosis, from a patient treated with antithyroid drugs. The source of these receptors is a man between 18 and 35 years old with Graves disease.

Only a few counts were recorded for this clonotype. The chain has TRBV12-3 or TRBV12-4 and TRBJ2-6; 13 positions match TRBD2. This CDR3 is 20 amino acids long. V shed 2 bases and J 0 bases; nucleotides not matched to a gene: 7. The CDR3 spells CASSLRTSGSLSSGANVLTF. In nucleotides, the CDR3 is TGTGCCAGCAGTTTAAGGACTAGCGGGAGCCTGAGCTCTGGGGCCAACGTCCTGACTTTC.

The chain employs TRBV27 and TRBJ2-7; 14 bases are shared with TRBD2. Losses at the gene ends were 5 bases for V and 2 bases for J; bases not matched to a gene: 8. CDR1 is MNHEY, CDR2 SMNVEV, per germline (reference sequence). The CDR3 contains 17 residues. CDR3 in amino acids: CASSLLGTSGSTYEQYF. CDR3 nucleotide sequence: TGTGCCAGCAGTCTCCTGGGGACTAGCGGGAGCACCTACGAGCAGTACTTC.

The chain couples TRBV3-1 to TRBJ1-4; D remains unclear. The CDR3 is 15 residues long. V lost 4 bases and J 4 bases, leaving 13 bases between the germline ends. The germline gives CDR1 LGHDT, CDR2 YNNKEL (reference sequence). The CDR3 DNA sequence: TGTGCCAGCAGCCTAAAGGGTTTTGGTAATGAAAAACTGTTTTTT. It yields the protein CASSLKGFGNEKLFF.

This chain uses TRBV7-9 with TRBJ1-2; D unresolved. V was clipped by 6 bases and J by 8 bases, with 10 bases between them. The CDR3 has 11 residues. Germline assignment: CDR1 SEHNR and CDR2 FQNEAQ (reference sequence). DNA for the CDR3: TGTGCCAGCAGTCAGGCGGGCGGCTACACCTTC. It encodes CASSQAGGYTF.

This clonotype was counted at least ten times. The V call is TRBV27, the J call TRBJ1-5, with TRBD1 as a possible D gene (6 bases). V was cut by 4 bases and J by 2 bases, with 15 bases left in between. This CDR3 comprises 16 residues. The germline V gene encodes CDR1 MNHEY and CDR2 SMNVEV (reference sequence). Here the CDR3 DNA reads TGTGCCAGCAGTTCCACAGGGATGAAGGGCAATCAGCCCCAGCATTTT. It translates to CASSSTGMKGNQPQHF.

This clonotype has ten or more counts. Written as DNA, the CDR3 is TGTGCCAGCAGCCAAGATGGCCAGGGTTACAATGAGCAGTTCTTC. This translates into CASSQDGQGYNEQFF. J is TRBJ2-1 and V is TRBV3-1; a possible D gene is TRBD1 (5 bases). The CDR3 length is 15 residues. Germline CDR1 and CDR2: LGHDT and YNNKEL (reference sequence). Trimming left V 0 bases short and J 4 bases short, with 10 bases between.

The table lists this clonotype with a count of one. The rearrangement joins TRBV20-1 to TRBJ1-5; D ambiguous. The CDR3 is made up of 14 amino acids. The germline gives CDR1 DFQATT, CDR2 SNEGSKA (reference sequence). V was cut by 4 bases and J by 1 base, with 11 bases left in between. CDR3 sequence (DNA): TGCAGTGCTACTCAGACACCGAGCAATCAGCCCCAGCATTTT. Translating it yields CSATQTPSNQPQHF.

This clonotype was counted at least ten times. The V and J genes are TRBV7-9 and TRBJ2-7; D gene uncertain. CDR3 length equals 13 residues. CDR1 and CDR2 (germline): SEHNR, FQNEAQ (reference sequence). Deletions cut 2 bases from V and 3 bases from J, with 8 bases between. CDR3 DNA sequence: TGTGCCAGCAGCTTAACCCCCAGCTACGAGCAGTACTTC. Protein sequence: CASSLTPSYEQYF.

At least ten counts were recorded for this clonotype. The chain links TRBV15 to TRBJ2-3; D ambiguous. CDR3 length: 13 residues. In germline, CDR1 is LNHNV, CDR2 YYDKDF (reference sequence). V was cut by 5 bases and J by 3 bases, with 9 bases left in between. CDR3 DNA sequence: TGTGCCACCAGCGATCTTGGGACAGATACGCAGTATTTT. Residues: CATSDLGTDTQYF.

The gene calls are TRBV12-3 or TRBV12-4 and TRBJ1-2; 8 bases agree with TRBD1. With 3 bases clipped from V and 4 bases from J, the junction kept 4 bases outside the gene matches. CDR3 length: 14 residues. The chain's CDR3 is CASSLAGGSYGYTF. DNA for the CDR3: TGTGCCAGCAGTTTGGCAGGGGGCTCCTATGGCTACACCTTC.

V usage is TRBV7-3 and J usage is TRBJ2-6; TRBD2 is a possible D gene (7 bases). Germline CDR1 SGHTA, CDR2 FQGTGA. The V gene lost 1 base and the J gene lost 0 bases, with 16 bases spanning the gap. CDR3 length: 19 residues. The CDR3 DNA sequence: TGTGCCAGCAGCTTAAATTTGGGGGGGGCAAGCTCTGGGGCCAACGTCCTGACTTTC. Translated, it gives CASSLNLGGASSGANVLTF. Drawing the rest from reference TRBV7-3 and TRBJ2-6, the complete variable domain is GAGVSQTPSNKVTEKGKYVELRCDPISGHTALYWYRQSLGQGPEFLIYFQGTGAADDSGLPNDRFFAVRPEGSVSTLKIQRTERGDSAVYLCASSLNLGGASSGANVLTFGAGSRLTVL.

The chain employs TRBV10-3 and TRBJ2-1; 14 nucleotides agree with TRBD2. The CDR3 length is 13 residues. With V trimmed by 9 bases and J by 5 bases, 0 bases remained unmatched. Germline V CDR1 and CDR2: ENHRY, SYGVKD. The CDR3 region is CAMGLAGDNEQFF. The DNA of the CDR3 is TGTGCCATGGGACTAGCGGGAGACAATGAGCAGTTCTTC.

This chain connects TRBV2 to TRBJ2-3; 8 nucleotides align to TRBD1. The germline CDR1 and CDR2 sequences are SNHLY and FYNNEI. With V trimmed by 5 bases and J by 0 bases, 10 bases remained unmatched. This CDR3 is 17 amino acids long. The CDR3 sequence is CASSRSGGSTSTDTQYF. Here the CDR3 DNA reads TGTGCCAGCAGTCGTTCAGGGGGCAGCACTAGCACAGATACGCAGTATTTT.

The gene calls are TRBV9 and TRBJ2-3, with D possibly being TRBD2 (5 bases). Trimming took off 4 bases at V and 0 bases at J, with 15 bases between the two ends. Germline CDR1 is SGDLS and CDR2 is YYNGEE. There are 16 residues in the CDR3. The DNA of the CDR3 is TGTGCCAGCAGCTCCCGAGGAGGCAGAAGCACAGATACGCAGTATTTT. Its translation is CASSSRGGRSTDTQYF.

A word on this clonotype: At one end, the junction sequence differs from germline, possibly due to a read error. The chain couples TRBV7-7 to TRBJ2-7; the D gene is possibly TRBD1 (6 bases). Germline CDR1 and CDR2: SSHAT and FNYEAQ (reference sequence). The CDR3 extends over 15 amino acids. The CDR3 DNA is TGTGCTAGCAGCCTCTACAGGGAACGGACCTACGAGCAGTACTTC. Its translation is CASSLYRERTYEQYF.

At least ten counts were recorded for this clonotype. CDR3 nucleotides: TGTGCCAGCAGCTTGGGACAGGGGGCTTTCTATGGCTACACCTTC. This encodes CASSLGQGAFYGYTF. This chain connects TRBV5-5 to TRBJ1-2, with 10 nucleotides matching TRBD1. The CDR3 has 15 amino acids. J gave up 4 bases and V 0 bases, and 3 bases lay outside the gene matches. From germline, CDR1 is SGHKS and CDR2 YYEKEE (reference sequence).

This clonotype was found a few times. The chain couples TRBV6-2 or TRBV6-3 to TRBJ2-1, with D tentatively TRBD2 (6 bases). Deletions cut 2 bases from V and 8 bases from J, with 7 bases between. Germline assignment: CDR1 MNHEY and CDR2 SVGEGT. There are 12 residues in the CDR3. The CDR3 nucleotides read TGTGCCAGCAGTTACACGGGAGATGAGCAGTTCTTC. Residues: CASSYTGDEQFF.

This clonotype was observed at least ten times. The chain has TRBV27 and TRBJ2-7, with TRBD1 identical over 8 bases. This CDR3 is built from 13 residues. With 5 bases clipped from V and 4 bases from J, the junction kept 4 bases outside the gene matches. Germline assignment: CDR1 MNHEY and CDR2 SMNVEV (reference sequence). For the CDR3, the DNA is TGTGCCAGCAGTCCCCACAGGGGGTACGAGCAGTACTTC. Amino acids: CASSPHRGYEQYF.

Details on this clonotype: A read error is possible here, since a much larger clone lies one base away. The rearrangement uses TRBV28 and TRBJ2-3; D is uncertain. The length of the CDR3 is 12 residues. The germline gives CDR1 MDHEN, CDR2 SYDVKM. Trimming left V 5 bases short and J 6 bases short, with 9 bases between. CDR3 in amino acids: CASSGVPDTQYF. The DNA for the CDR3 is TGTGCCAGCAGTGGGGTTCCTGATACGCAGTATTTT. The full variable domain, rest sourced from reference TRBV28 and TRBJ2-3, is DVKVTQSSRYLVKRTGEKVFLECVQDMDHENMFWYRQDPGLGLRLIYFSYDVKMKEKGDIPEGYSVSREKKERFSLILESASTNQTSMYLCASSGVPDTQYFGPGTRLTVL.

At least ten counts were recorded for this clonotype. In DNA form, the CDR3 reads TGTGCCAGCAGACTGGTTGAAGGAGATACGCAGTATTTT. This codes for CASRLVEGDTQYF. This chain joins TRBV2 and TRBJ2-3; D is undetermined. Trimming cost V 6 bases and J 5 bases, with 12 bases left between them. Germline lookup yields CDR1 SNHLY and CDR2 FYNNEI. CDR3 length: 13 amino acids.

There are a few counts of this clonotype. This chain joins TRBV20-1 and TRBJ2-1; 11 nucleotides match TRBD2. The CDR3 is made up of 16 amino acids. J was trimmed by 8 bases and V by 3 bases; bases with no gene match: 12. CDR1 and CDR2 from the germline V gene are DFQATT and SNEGSKA (reference sequence). The CDR3: CSASSETSGIPDEQFF. CDR3 nucleotides: TGCAGTGCTAGCAGTGAGACTAGCGGGATCCCGGATGAGCAGTTCTTC.

This clonotype was counted at least ten times. The chain joins TRBV11-2 to TRBJ1-1, with D maybe TRBD1 (5 bases). In germline, CDR1 is SGHAT, CDR2 FQNNGV. V lost 1 base to trimming and J lost 5 bases, with 8 bases between them. The CDR3 length is 13 residues. DNA of the CDR3: TGTGCCAGCAGCTTAGTTTCAGGGACTGAAGCTTTCTTT. This gives the protein CASSLVSGTEAFF.